This is a list of T cell receptor beta chains from one sample in a study of T cells in Graves' hyperthyroidism and ophthalmopathy. TCRdb fed the multiplex PCR reads into MiXCR, producing one record per CDR3 protein. Among about 350,000 distinct CDR3 sequences, 17% were seen once, and the ten largest hold 34%. Specimen: blood. These receptor sequences come from a woman in her twenties or thirties with Graves' hyperthyroidism that later progressed to Graves' ophthalmopathy. The CDR3 runs from the conserved cysteine through the conserved F or W. The order of the fields is clone size, J gene, D gene, V gene, CDR3 protein, CDR3 DNA. D genes are given only for firm matches. Clone size appears in some rows only: once, few, many, or a class for an expanded clone.

many | TRBJ2-7 | NA | TRBV6-6 | CASSYVGTAVGEQYF | TGTGCCAGCAGTTACGTCGGGACGGCTGTGGGGGAGCAGTACTTC
NA | TRBJ2-3 | TRBD2 | TRBV12-3/TRBV12-4 | CASSLARRVASGTPSLTDTQYF | TGTGCCAGCAGCTTAGCTCGGCGAGTGGCTAGCGGAACCCCTTCCCTCACAGATACGCAGTATTTT
many | TRBJ1-2 | NA | TRBV4-2 | CASSQEQRGSGGYTF | TGTGCCAGCAGCCAAGAGCAAAGGGGGTCGGGTGGCTACACCTTC
many | TRBJ2-3 | NA | TRBV27 | CASSFPGYTDTQYF | TGTGCCAGCAGTTTTCCGGGGTACACAGATACGCAGTATTTT
few | TRBJ2-2 | NA | TRBV5-5 | CASRTSGSNTGELFF | TGTGCCAGCCGGACGTCAGGGTCTAACACCGGGGAGCTGTTTTTT
many | TRBJ1-2 | NA | TRBV20-1 | CSARDVEGSGYGYTF | TGCAGTGCTAGAGATGTGGAGGGATCGGGGTATGGCTACACCTTC
many | TRBJ1-1 | NA | TRBV3-1 | CATAQGGSEAFF | TGTGCCACCGCTCAAGGAGGGTCTGAAGCTTTCTTT
many | TRBJ1-1 | NA | TRBV6-1 | CASSLAGGGAFF | TGTGCCAGCAGTCTTGCGGGGGGGGGCGCTTTCTTT
many | TRBJ2-3 | TRBD2 | TRBV19 | CASSFGGGGDTQYF | TGTGCCAGTAGTTTTGGGGGGGGTGGAGATACGCAGTATTTT
many | TRBJ2-2 | NA | TRBV15 | CATSRPHAPSNTGELFF | TGTGCCACCAGCAGACCTCACGCCCCTTCGAACACCGGGGAGCTGTTTTTT
NA | TRBJ2-7 | NA | TRBV6-1 | CASFPGEATGYEQYF | TGTGCCAGTTTCCCGGGAGAGGCCACCGGATACGAGCAGTACTTC
many | TRBJ2-5 | TRBD2 | TRBV6-1 | CASSDLGLAGGETQYF | TGTGCCAGCAGTGATTTGGGACTAGCGGGAGGAGAGACCCAGTACTTC
many | TRBJ1-1 | NA | TRBV20-1 | CSARILGPTITEAFF | TGCAGTGCTAGAATCCTCGGTCCCACGATAACTGAAGCTTTCTTT
many | TRBJ2-7 | NA | TRBV28 | CASKGNIYEQYF | TGTGCCAGCAAGGGGAATATCTACGAGCAGTACTTC
many | TRBJ2-7 | NA | TRBV5-1 | CASSFRGISYEQYF | TGCGCCAGCAGCTTCCGGGGAATCTCCTACGAGCAGTACTTC
few | TRBJ1-2 | TRBD1 | TRBV4-1 | CASSPAWTGGDGYTF | TGCGCCAGCAGCCCGGCCTGGACAGGGGGCGATGGCTACACCTTC
many | TRBJ1-4 | TRBD1 | TRBV28 | CASSLNRGEKLFF | TGTGCCAGCAGTTTAAACAGGGGTGAAAAACTGTTTTTT
NA | TRBJ2-1 | NA | TRBV6-1 | CASTQGGGDLGEQFF | TGTGCCAGCACCCAGGGGGGGGGCGATCTTGGGGAGCAGTTCTTC
many | TRBJ2-5 | TRBD2 | TRBV15 | CATSQWGGETQYF | TGTGCCACCAGCCAGTGGGGAGGGGAGACCCAGTACTTC
many | TRBJ2-7 | NA | TRBV4-1 | CASSQVLQYEQYF | TGCGCCAGCAGCCAAGTTCTTCAGTACGAGCAGTACTTC
many | TRBJ2-7 | NA | TRBV28 | CASSRPLNRDGSYEQYF | TGTGCCAGCAGCCGCCCCCTGAATCGGGACGGCTCCTACGAGCAGTACTTC
many | TRBJ1-4 | NA | TRBV9 | CASSAARGGNEKLFF | TGTGCCAGCAGCGCCGCCCGGGGGGGTAATGAAAAACTGTTTTTT
NA | TRBJ2-1 | TRBD2 | TRBV20-1 | CSAPVSPGTSGESYNEQFF | TGCAGTGCTCCTGTTTCACCCGGGACTAGCGGGGAGTCCTACAATGAGCAGTTCTTC
many | TRBJ2-7 | TRBD2 | TRBV5-1 | CASSLGASGRYEQYF | TGCGCCAGCAGCTTGGGGGCTAGCGGGAGATACGAGCAGTACTTC
many | TRBJ2-1 | TRBD2 | TRBV5-1 | CASSRGESYNEQFF | TGCGCCAGCAGCCGGGGGGAGTCCTACAATGAGCAGTTCTTC
many | TRBJ2-7 | NA | TRBV28 | CASSLDGGTSYEQYF | TGTGCCAGCAGTTTAGACGGCGGGACCTCCTACGAGCAGTACTTC